These 6 T cell receptor beta chains share one sample of origin, sequenced in a study of human T cells and chemical hapten exposure. Time point denoted: pre-sensitization, week 0. Described treatment: therapeutic diphenylcyclopropenone sensitization with weekly scalp DPC. TCRdb redid the calling of the RACE reads with MiXCR, one entry per CDR3 protein. Here the sample spans 90,000 or so distinct CDR3 sequences, 8.5% being singletons. The specimen was whole blood, collected in connection with sensitization to the hapten diphenylcyclopropenone (DPC). The receptors derive from a middle-aged man with alopecia areata. Some clones in this sample may be carry-over from other donors' samples.

This clonotype was counted between two and nine times. The V gene is TRBV5-4, the J gene TRBJ1-2; 7 bases agree with TRBD1. The CDR3 runs 13 residues. The junction had 0 bases not matched to a gene; V was cut back by 4 bases and J by 0 bases. Germline lookup yields CDR1 SGHNT and CDR2 YYREEE (reference sequence). This CDR3 is CASSGTANYGYTF. The CDR3, as DNA: TGTGCCAGCAGCGGGACAGCTAACTATGGCTACACCTTC.

This clonotype was seen more than once but under ten times. The CDR3 here is CASSSEAGGLADTQYF. The CDR3 DNA is TGTGCCAGCAGTTCGGAAGCGGGAGGGCTAGCAGATACGCAGTATTTT. The chain carries TRBV27 and TRBJ2-3; the match to TRBD2 covers 10 bases. J gave up 4 bases and V 4 bases, and 8 bases lay outside the gene matches. This CDR3 region has 16 residues. Per germline, CDR1 MNHEY and CDR2 SMNVEV (reference sequence).

This clonotype was seen a handful of times. The chain has TRBV24-1 and TRBJ1-5; no clear D gene. The CDR3 spans 16 residues. The V gene lost 5 bases and the J gene lost 0 bases, with 13 bases spanning the gap. Germline V gives CDR1 KGHDR, CDR2 SFDVKD. The CDR3: CATSGKSEFSNQPQHF. In DNA, the CDR3 is TGTGCCACCAGTGGAAAGAGTGAATTTAGCAATCAGCCCCAGCATTTT.

This clonotype appeared a few times. The chain recombines TRBV6-2 or TRBV6-3 with TRBJ2-3; D perhaps matches TRBD2 (6 bases). The CDR3 is 12 residues long. CDR1 is MNHEY and CDR2 is SVGEGT in the germline V gene. V was pared by 8 bases and J by 4 bases, with 10 bases between. The CDR3 DNA reads as TGTGCCAGCGGCGGAGGGGCAGATACGCAGTATTTT. It is translated as CASGGGADTQYF.

This clonotype was detected a few times. V is TRBV11-3 and J is TRBJ2-3; D is unresolved. Germline V gives CDR1 SGHNT, CDR2 YENEEA. Trimming removed 3 bases at V and 3 bases at J, with 7 bases between. The CDR3 totals 13 residues. The CDR3: CASSFRRTDTQYF. CDR3 nucleotide sequence: TGTGCCAGCAGCTTCAGGCGAACAGATACGCAGTATTTT.

In this sample, this clonotype turned up a few times. This chain joins TRBV12-5 and TRBJ2-1, with TRBD1 identical over 7 bases. J lost 8 bases, V lost 5 bases, and 18 bases had no gene match. Per germline, CDR1 LGHNT and CDR2 FRNRAP. This CDR3 is 17 amino acids long. The CDR3 coding sequence is TGTGCTAGTGGTAACCTGGACAGGCGGAATGGATCCGATGAGCAGTTCTTC. This encodes CASGNLDRRNGSDEQFF.